One and the same sample provided the 20 T cell receptor beta chains below, sequenced in a study of T cells in Graves' hyperthyroidism and ophthalmopathy. There were TCR beta CDR3 regions amplified from RNA transcripts. TCR CDR3 underwent first-round RT-PCR with the HTBI primer set. TCRdb reprocessed the multiplex PCR reads with MiXCR, giving one entry per CDR3 protein. This table has 500,000 to 650,000 distinct CDR3 sequences, 15% to 20% appearing once. Sequencing was done on a sample of blood. The source of these receptors is a man aged 35-49 years with Graves' ophthalmopathy.

The chain employs TRBV20-1 and TRBJ1-2; 9 bases are shared with TRBD1. Germline trimming cut 7 bases from V and 3 bases from J; bases unmatched to any gene: 3. The germline V gene has CDR1 DFQATT and CDR2 SNEGSKA (reference sequence). The CDR3 runs 12 residues. Here the CDR3 reads CSVGDRDYGYTF. CDR3 sequence (DNA): TGCAGTGTGGGGGACAGGGACTATGGCTACACCTTC.

Comment on this clonotype: This could be a read error, since a much larger clone is one nucleotide away. The CDR3 does not end in the conserved phenylalanine or tryptophan, so this is likely a read error. The chain employs TRBV30 and TRBJ2-1, with 7 nucleotides matching TRBD2. Looked up from germline, CDR1 is GTSNPN and CDR2 is SVGIG (reference sequence). This CDR3 has 15 residues. V shed 5 bases and J 2 bases; nucleotides not matched to a gene: 9. DNA for the CDR3: TGTGCCTGGGATATTAGCGGGTTTACCTACAATGAGCAGTTCTTA. Protein product: CAWDISGFTYNEQFL.

The rearrangement joins TRBV9 to TRBJ2-2; the D is unclear. CDR3 length equals 14 residues. Germline V lookup: CDR1 SGDLS, CDR2 YYNGEE. V was shortened by 2 bases and J by 3 bases, with 8 bases between the two germline ends. The CDR3 region has the DNA TGTGCCAGCAGCGTCCCGGACGACACCGGGGAGCTGTTTTTT. Translation gives CASSVPDDTGELFF.

At least ten counts were recorded for this clonotype. The chain joins TRBV7-8 to TRBJ2-7, with D unclear. Trimming removed 0 bases from V and 5 bases from J, with 5 bases in between. Germline V gene lookup returns CDR1 SGHVS and CDR2 FQNEAQ. The CDR3 consists of 12 residues. CDR3 sequence reads: CASSLARNEQYF. CDR3 sequence (DNA): TGTGCCAGCAGCTTAGCCCGCAACGAGCAGTACTTC.

In this sample, this clonotype turned up many times. The rearrangement uses TRBV11-2 and TRBJ2-1; D call uncertain. The CDR3 length is 14 residues. Germline loops: CDR1 SGHAT, CDR2 FQNNGV. The ends were cut back, 11 bases at V and 7 bases at J, with 21 bases in the middle. CDR3 loop: CASSNFGSRNEQFF. Written as DNA, the CDR3 is TGTGCCTCATCTAACTTCGGATCCCGAAATGAGCAGTTCTTC.

This clonotype occurred many times. The rearrangement joins TRBV20-1 to TRBJ2-1; 9 bases are a match to TRBD2. Germline assignment: CDR1 DFQATT and CDR2 SNEGSKA (reference sequence). The CDR3 has 15 residues. The V gene end was trimmed by 6 bases and the J gene end by 3 bases; junction bases not matched to a gene: 9. CDR3 bases: TGCAGTGCGGAAGAACTAGCGGGTTTCTACAATGAGCAGTTCTTC. This sequence encodes CSAEELAGFYNEQFF.

This clonotype has more than one count but fewer than ten. The V and J genes are TRBV20-1 and TRBJ2-3; D call uncertain. The CDR3 length is 10 residues. Trimming shortened V by 3 bases and J by 6 bases, and 4 bases separated the two germline ends. Per the germline V gene, CDR1 is DFQATT and CDR2 is SNEGSKA (reference sequence). Here the CDR3 reads CSASRDTQYF. In DNA, the CDR3 is TGCAGTGCTAGCCGGGATACGCAGTATTTT.

The rearrangement joins TRBV20-1 to TRBJ2-5; 7 nucleotides agree with TRBD1. This CDR3 spans 15 amino acids. Germline V gene data show CDR1 as DFQATT and CDR2 as SNEGSKA (reference sequence). V lost 5 bases and J lost 2; bases outside the gene matches: 11. CDR3 bases: TGCAGTGCTGACCTCAACGACAGGGATCAAGAGACCCAGTACTTC. It is translated as CSADLNDRDQETQYF.

The chain combines TRBV20-1 with TRBJ2-2; 15 positions agree with TRBD2. The germline V gene has CDR1 DFQATT and CDR2 SNEGSKA (reference sequence). The CDR3 is made up of 19 amino acids. With V trimmed by 4 bases and J by 4 bases, 13 bases remained unmatched. The CDR3, as DNA: TGCAGTGCTACCACCGTCACAGGGACTAGCGGGAGGTTCACCGGGGAGCTGTTTTTT. This encodes CSATTVTGTSGRFTGELFF.

The gene calls are TRBV2 and TRBJ1-2, with 8 bases that match TRBD1. The CDR3 is 13 residues long. Per germline, CDR1 SNHLY and CDR2 FYNNEI. Trimming at V came to 10 bases and at J to 1 base, leaving 5 bases not matched to a gene. DNA of the CDR3: TGTGCCAACACAGGGGGGGTTAACTATGGCTACACCTTC. As protein: CANTGGVNYGYTF.

With respect to this clonotype: A single base separates this from a much larger clone, so it may be a read error. CDR3 residues: CAANSATTGEPFF. The CDR3 region has the DNA TGTGCCGCCAACTCCGCGACCACCGGGGAGCCGTTTTTT. V gene TRBV30 combines with J gene TRBJ2-2; D perhaps matches TRBD2 (5 bases). Germline loops: CDR1 GTSNPN, CDR2 SVGIG (reference sequence). The CDR3 runs to 13 residues. Looking up the rest from reference TRBV30 and TRBJ2-2 gives the full variable domain: SQTIHQWPATLVQPVGSPLSLECTVEGTSNPNLYWYRQAAGRGLQLLFYSVGIGQISSEVPQNLSASRPQDRQFILSSKKLLLSDSGFYLCAANSATTGEPFFGEGSRLTVL.

On this clonotype itself: A clone one base away is much larger, so this may be a read error. The genes are TRBV30 and TRBJ2-5; 8 positions match TRBD1. This CDR3 spans 11 amino acids. V was pared by 4 bases and J by 6 bases, with 1 base of the junction left unmatched. Germline assignment: CDR1 GTSNPN and CDR2 SVGIG (reference sequence). CDR3 loop: CAWTGGKTQYF. The CDR3 DNA sequence: TGTGCCTGGACAGGGGGCAAGACCCAGTACTTC.

This clonotype was counted ten times or more. The genes are TRBV20-1 and TRBJ1-2, with D unclear. This CDR3 has 16 residues. Trimming stripped 3 bases from V and 2 bases from J, with 19 bases between. Germline V lookup: CDR1 DFQATT, CDR2 SNEGSKA (reference sequence). CDR3 sequence (DNA): TGCAGTGCTAGTAGCGGCAGTAATAGGGCAAACTATGGCTACACCTTC. Its protein is CSASSGSNRANYGYTF.

This chain links TRBV20-1 with TRBJ1-6, with D possibly being TRBD1 (5 bases). Trimming pared 4 bases from V and 0 bases from J, leaving 10 bases between. Germline lookup yields CDR1 DFQATT and CDR2 SNEGSKA (reference sequence). The CDR3 has 15 amino acids. The CDR3 nucleotides read TGCAGTGCTAAGGGGCCCAGCTCCTATAATTCACCCCTCCACTTT. It codes for CSAKGPSSYNSPLHF.

A word on this clonotype: A read error may be the cause here, since a much bigger clone is one base away. The V and J genes are TRBV13 and TRBJ2-1; a weak D match, TRBD2 (6 bases). Deletions cut 5 bases from V and 4 bases from J, with 18 bases between. The CDR3 sequence is 16 residues long. CDR1 and CDR2 (germline): PRHDT, FYEKMQ (reference sequence). CDR3 sequence (DNA): TGTGCCAGCAGCCTAGTTGGAGGGGCACTTTACAATGAGCAGTTCTTC. Encoded protein: CASSLVGGALYNEQFF.

This clonotype was seen at least ten times. This sequence joins TRBV11-2 and TRBJ2-5; D may correspond to TRBD1 or TRBD2 (5 bases each). The germline V and J ends were trimmed by 8 bases and 4 bases, with 14 bases remaining between them. Germline V lookup: CDR1 SGHAT, CDR2 FQNNGV. The CDR3 length is 13 residues. CDR3 sequence reads: CASGGGSGETQYF. Here the CDR3 DNA reads TGTGCCAGCGGGGGTGGGTCCGGAGAGACCCAGTACTTC.

This clonotype was counted between two and nine times. The V call is TRBV29-1, the J call TRBJ1-4; D perhaps matches TRBD1 (5 bases). V was cut by 5 bases and J by 0 bases, with 13 bases left in between. The CDR3 runs to 15 residues. Germline CDR1 and CDR2: SQVTM and ANQGSEA. The CDR3 loop reads CSVFVGAATNEKLFF. Written as DNA, the CDR3 is TGCAGCGTTTTCGTTGGGGCCGCAACTAATGAAAAACTGTTTTTT.

J is TRBJ2-7 and V is TRBV12-3 or TRBV12-4; the D gene is possibly TRBD2 (5 bases). This CDR3 spans 14 amino acids. The V and J ends lost 0 bases and 5 bases respectively, with 11 bases between them. This CDR3 is CASSLATRPHEQYF. CDR3 DNA sequence: TGTGCCAGCAGTTTAGCAACTAGACCCCACGAGCAGTACTTC.

DNA of the CDR3: TGTGCCAGCACCCGAGACAGCGATGGCTACACCTTC. Translating it yields CASTRDSDGYTF. The chain has TRBV7-8 and TRBJ1-2; tentatively, D is TRBD1 (5 bases). Germline V CDR1 and CDR2: SGHVS, FQNEAQ. The CDR3 totals 12 residues. Trimming took 7 bases from V and 6 from J, leaving 12 bases between them.

The table lists this clonotype with a few counts. CDR3 sequence (DNA): TGTGCCAGCAGCTTAGATATCGGCTCGACTCAGTACTTC. This codes for CASSLDIGSTQYF. The chain employs TRBV7-3 and TRBJ2-5; no clear D gene. V lost 2 bases and J 11 bases, leaving 15 bases between the germline ends. Germline V gene sequence: CDR1 SGHTA, CDR2 FQGTGA. The CDR3 consists of 13 residues.